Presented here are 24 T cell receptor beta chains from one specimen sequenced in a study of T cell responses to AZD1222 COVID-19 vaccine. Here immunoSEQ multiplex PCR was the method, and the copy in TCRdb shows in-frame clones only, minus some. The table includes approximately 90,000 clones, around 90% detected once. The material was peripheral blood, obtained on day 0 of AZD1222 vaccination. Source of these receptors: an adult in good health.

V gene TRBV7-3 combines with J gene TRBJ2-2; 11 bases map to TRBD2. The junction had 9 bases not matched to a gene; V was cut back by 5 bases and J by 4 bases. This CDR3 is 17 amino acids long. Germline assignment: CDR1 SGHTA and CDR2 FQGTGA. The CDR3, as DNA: TGTGCCAGCAGCCCTCGACTAGCGGGGCTGGGCACCGGGGAGCTGTTTTTT. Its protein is CASSPRLAGLGTGELFF.

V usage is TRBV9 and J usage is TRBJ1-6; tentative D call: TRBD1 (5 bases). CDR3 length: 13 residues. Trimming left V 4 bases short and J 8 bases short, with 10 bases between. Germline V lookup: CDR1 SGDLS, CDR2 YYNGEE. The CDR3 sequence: CASSPAGYSPLHF. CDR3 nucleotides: TGTGCCAGCAGCCCGGCAGGGTATTCACCCCTCCACTTT.

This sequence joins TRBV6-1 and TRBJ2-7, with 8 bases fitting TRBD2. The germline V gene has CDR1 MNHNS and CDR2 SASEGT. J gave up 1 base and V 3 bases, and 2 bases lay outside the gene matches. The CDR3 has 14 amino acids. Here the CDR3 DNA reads TGTGCCAGCAGTGATGTAGCGGGATCCTACGAGCAGTACTTC. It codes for CASSDVAGSYEQYF.

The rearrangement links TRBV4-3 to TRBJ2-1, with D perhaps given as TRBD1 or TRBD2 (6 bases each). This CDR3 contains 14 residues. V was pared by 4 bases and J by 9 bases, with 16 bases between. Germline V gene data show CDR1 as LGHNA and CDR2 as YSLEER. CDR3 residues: CASSPREGGIEQFF. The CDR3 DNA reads TGCGCCAGCAGCCCCCGCGAGGGGGGTATTGAGCAGTTCTTC.

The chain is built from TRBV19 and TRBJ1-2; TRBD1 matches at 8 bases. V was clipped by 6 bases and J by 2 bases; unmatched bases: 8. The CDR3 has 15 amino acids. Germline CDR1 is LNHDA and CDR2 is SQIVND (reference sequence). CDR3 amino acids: CASRPPQGANYGYTF. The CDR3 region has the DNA TGTGCCAGTAGGCCCCCCCAGGGGGCGAACTATGGCTACACCTTC. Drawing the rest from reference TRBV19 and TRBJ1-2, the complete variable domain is DGGITQSPKYLFRKEGQNVTLSCEQNLNHDAMYWYRQDPGQGLRLIYYSQIVNDFQKGDIAEGYSVSREKKESFPLTVTSAQKNPTAFYLCASRPPQGANYGYTFGSGTRLTVV.

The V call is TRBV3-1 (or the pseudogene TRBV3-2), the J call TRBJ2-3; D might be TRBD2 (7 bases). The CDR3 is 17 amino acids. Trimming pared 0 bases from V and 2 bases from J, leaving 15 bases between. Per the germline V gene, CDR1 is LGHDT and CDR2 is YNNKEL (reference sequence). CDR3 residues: CASSQDGGAGTTDTQYF. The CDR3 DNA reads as TGTGCCAGCAGCCAAGATGGGGGGGCGGGTACCACAGATACGCAGTATTTT.

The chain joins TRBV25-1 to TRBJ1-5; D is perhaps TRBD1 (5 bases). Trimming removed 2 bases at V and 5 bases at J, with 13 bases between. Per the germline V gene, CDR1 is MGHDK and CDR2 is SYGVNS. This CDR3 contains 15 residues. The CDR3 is CASSETGTGHQPQHF. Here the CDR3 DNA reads TGTGCCAGCAGTGAAACCGGGACTGGACATCAGCCCCAGCATTTT. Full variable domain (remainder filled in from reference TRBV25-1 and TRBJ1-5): EADIYQTPRYLVIGTGKKITLECSQTMGHDKMYWYQQDPGMELHLIHYSYGVNSTEKGDLSSESTVSRIRTEHFPLTLESARPSHTSQYLCASSETGTGHQPQHFGDGTRLSIL.

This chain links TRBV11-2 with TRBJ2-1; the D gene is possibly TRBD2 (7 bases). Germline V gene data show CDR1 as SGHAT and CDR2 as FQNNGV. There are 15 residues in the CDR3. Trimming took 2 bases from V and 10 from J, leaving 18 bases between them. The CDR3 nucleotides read TGTGCCAGCAGCTTATTCGGGGGGCCCCAATTGGAGCAGTTCTTC. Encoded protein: CASSLFGGPQLEQFF. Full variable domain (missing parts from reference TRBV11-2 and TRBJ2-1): EAGVAQSPRYKIIEKRQSVAFWCNPISGHATLYWYQQILGQGPKLLIQFQNNGVVDDSQLPKDRFSAERLKGVDSTLKIQPAKLEDSAVYLCASSLFGGPQLEQFFGPGTRLTVL.

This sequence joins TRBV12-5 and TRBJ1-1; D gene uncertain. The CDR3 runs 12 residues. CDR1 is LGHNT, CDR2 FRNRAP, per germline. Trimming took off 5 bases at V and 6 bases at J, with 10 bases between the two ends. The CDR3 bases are TGTGCTAGTGGTCTCCAAGGCGCTGAAGCTTTCTTT. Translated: CASGLQGAEAFF.

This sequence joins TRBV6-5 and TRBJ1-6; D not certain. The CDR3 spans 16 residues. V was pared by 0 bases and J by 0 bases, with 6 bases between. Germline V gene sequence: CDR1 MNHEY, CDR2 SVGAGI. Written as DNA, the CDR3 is TGTGCCAGCAGTTACTCTCCGAGCTCCTATAATTCACCCCTCCACTTT. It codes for CASSYSPSSYNSPLHF.

CDR3 sequence: CASFPGQGDEKLFF. The CDR3 DNA sequence: TGTGCCAGCTTCCCGGGACAAGGGGATGAAAAACTGTTTTTT. J is TRBJ1-4 and V is TRBV6-1; D perhaps matches TRBD1 (6 bases). Germline V lookup: CDR1 MNHNS, CDR2 SASEGT. Trimming removed 8 bases from V and 6 bases from J, with 16 bases in between. The CDR3 has 14 residues.

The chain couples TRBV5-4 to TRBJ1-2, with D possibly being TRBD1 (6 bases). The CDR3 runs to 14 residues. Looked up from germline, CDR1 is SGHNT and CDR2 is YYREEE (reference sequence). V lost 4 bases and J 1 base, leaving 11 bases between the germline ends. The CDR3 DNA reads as TGTGCCAGCAGCGACGCCAGGGGTAACTATGGCTACACCTTC. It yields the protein CASSDARGNYGYTF.

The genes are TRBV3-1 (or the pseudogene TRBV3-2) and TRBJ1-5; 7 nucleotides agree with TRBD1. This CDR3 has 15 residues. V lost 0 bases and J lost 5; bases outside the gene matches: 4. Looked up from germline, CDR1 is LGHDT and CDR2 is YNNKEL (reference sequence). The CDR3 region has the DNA TGTGCCAGCAGCCAAGAAGTGGGACAGTATCAGCCCCAGCATTTT. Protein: CASSQEVGQYQPQHF.

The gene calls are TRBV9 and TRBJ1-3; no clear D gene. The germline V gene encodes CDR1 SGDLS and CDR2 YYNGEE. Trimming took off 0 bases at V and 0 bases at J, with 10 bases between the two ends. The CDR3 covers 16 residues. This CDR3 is CASSVEAVSSGNTIYF. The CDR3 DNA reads TGTGCCAGCAGCGTAGAGGCGGTGAGCTCTGGAAACACCATATATTTT. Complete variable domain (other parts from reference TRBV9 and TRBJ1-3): DSGVTQTPKHLITATGQRVTLRCSPRSGDLSVYWYQQSLDQGLQFLIQYYNGEERAKGNILERFSAQQFPDLHSELNLSSLELGDSALYFCASSVEAVSSGNTIYFGEGSWLTVV.

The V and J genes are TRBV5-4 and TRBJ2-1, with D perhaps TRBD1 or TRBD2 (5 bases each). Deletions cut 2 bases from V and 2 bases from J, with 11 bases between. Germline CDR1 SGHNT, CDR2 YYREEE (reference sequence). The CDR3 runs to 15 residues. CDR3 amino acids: CASSLGTATYNEQFF. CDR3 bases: TGTGCCAGCAGCTTAGGGACGGCTACCTACAATGAGCAGTTCTTC.

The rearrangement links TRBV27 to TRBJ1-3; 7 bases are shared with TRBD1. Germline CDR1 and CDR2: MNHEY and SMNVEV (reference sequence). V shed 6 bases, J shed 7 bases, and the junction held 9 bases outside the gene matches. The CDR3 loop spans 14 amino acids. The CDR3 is CASSQDRSRNTIYF. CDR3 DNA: TGTGCCAGCAGCCAGGACAGGAGCAGGAACACCATATATTTT.

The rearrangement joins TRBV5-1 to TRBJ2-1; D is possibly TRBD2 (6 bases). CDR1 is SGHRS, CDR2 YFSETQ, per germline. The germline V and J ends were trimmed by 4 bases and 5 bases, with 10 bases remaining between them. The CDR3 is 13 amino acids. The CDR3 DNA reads TGCGCCAGCAGCCAGACTAGTAACAATGAGCAGTTCTTC. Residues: CASSQTSNNEQFF.

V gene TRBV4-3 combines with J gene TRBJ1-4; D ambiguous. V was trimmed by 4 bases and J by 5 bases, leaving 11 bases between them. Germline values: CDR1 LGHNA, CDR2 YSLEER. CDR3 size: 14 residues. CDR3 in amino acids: CASSPKAFNEKLFF. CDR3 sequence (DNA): TGCGCCAGCAGCCCTAAGGCGTTCAATGAAAAACTGTTTTTT.

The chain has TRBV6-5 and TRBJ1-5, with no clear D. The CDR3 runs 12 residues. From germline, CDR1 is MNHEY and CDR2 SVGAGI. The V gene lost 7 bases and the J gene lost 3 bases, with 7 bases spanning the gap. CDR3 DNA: TGTGCCAGCAAACAGCTCAATCAGCCCCAGCATTTT. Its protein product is CASKQLNQPQHF.

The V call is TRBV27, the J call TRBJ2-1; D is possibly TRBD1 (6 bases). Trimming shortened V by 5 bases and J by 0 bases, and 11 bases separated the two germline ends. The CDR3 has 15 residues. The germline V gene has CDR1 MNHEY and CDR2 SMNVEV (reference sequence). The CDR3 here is CASSPGQSSYNEQFF. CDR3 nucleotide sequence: TGTGCCAGCAGTCCCGGACAGAGCTCCTACAATGAGCAGTTCTTC.

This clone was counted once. The CDR3 spells CASSQAQAGAVWENTEAFF. CDR3 nucleotides: TGTGCCAGCAGCCAAGCGCAAGCAGGGGCCGTTTGGGAGAACACTGAAGCTTTCTTT. V usage is TRBV4-2 and J usage is TRBJ1-1, with D perhaps TRBD1 (6 bases). V lost 1 base and J lost 1, with 22 bases in between. The CDR3 runs 19 residues. From germline, CDR1 is LGHNA and CDR2 YNFKEQ.

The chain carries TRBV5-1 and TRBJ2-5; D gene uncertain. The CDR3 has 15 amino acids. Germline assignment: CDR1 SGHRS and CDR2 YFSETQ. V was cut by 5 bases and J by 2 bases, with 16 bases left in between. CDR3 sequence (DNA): TGCGCCAGCAGTTCCCTAAAGGGTGAGCAAGAGACCCAGTACTTC. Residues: CASSSLKGEQETQYF.

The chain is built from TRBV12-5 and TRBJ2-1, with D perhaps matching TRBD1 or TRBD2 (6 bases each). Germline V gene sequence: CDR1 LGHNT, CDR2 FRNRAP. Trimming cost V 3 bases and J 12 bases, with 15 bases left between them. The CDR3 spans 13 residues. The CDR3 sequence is CASGFPGALGQFF. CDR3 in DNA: TGTGCTAGTGGTTTTCCGGGGGCGTTGGGGCAGTTCTTC.

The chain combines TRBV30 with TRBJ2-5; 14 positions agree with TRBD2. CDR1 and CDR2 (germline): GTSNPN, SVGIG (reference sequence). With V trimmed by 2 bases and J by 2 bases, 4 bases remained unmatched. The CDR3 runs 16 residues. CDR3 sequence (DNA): TGTGCCTGGAGTAGACTAGCGGGGGGGCCTCAAGAGACCCAGTACTTC. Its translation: CAWSRLAGGPQETQYF.